This entry lists 9 T cell receptor beta chains sequenced from one sample in a study of TIL therapy for anti-PD-1-resistant metastatic lung cancer. The immunoSEQ assay was v3. Libraries were prepared by immunoSEQ multiplex PCR; TCRdb keeps only in-frame clonotypes and omits some of them. Of more than 90,000 clones listed, 65% are singletons. As to time point: pre-treatment sample, taken before nivolumab and TIL therapy. The tumor samples were excised metastases, mostly pleural nodules or supraclavicular lymph nodes. Specimen: tumor tissue, collected at baseline. These receptors were collected from a person aged 25 to 85 with non-small cell lung cancer.

This clone has only a few counts. The chain's CDR3 is CAISAQAQNNEQFF. DNA of the CDR3: TGTGCCATCAGTGCCCAGGCCCAGAACAATGAGCAGTTCTTC. This sequence joins TRBV10-3 and TRBJ2-1; D gene ambiguous. Germline CDR1 ENHRY, CDR2 SYGVKD. This CDR3 is built from 14 residues. Trimming shortened V by 4 bases and J by 5 bases, and 12 bases separated the two germline ends.

The CDR3 reads CSVEDPITDTQYF. CDR3 in DNA: TGCAGCGTTGAAGATCCTATCACAGATACGCAGTATTTT. This sequence joins TRBV29-1 and TRBJ2-3, with D uncertain. Germline values: CDR1 SQVTM, CDR2 ANQGSEA. The CDR3 spans 13 residues. Trimming took off 0 bases at V and 2 bases at J, with 6 bases between the two ends.

The chain is built from TRBV18 and TRBJ2-5; D gene unclear. V lost 4 bases and J lost 2, with 8 bases in between. This CDR3 has 13 residues. From germline, CDR1 is KGHSH and CDR2 LQKENI. CDR3 sequence reads: CASSQVQQETQYF. Written as DNA, the CDR3 is TGTGCCAGCTCACAGGTCCAACAAGAGACCCAGTACTTC.

The chain carries TRBV7-2 and TRBJ1-2; tentatively, D is TRBD1 (5 bases). Germline values: CDR1 SGHTA, CDR2 FQGNSA. The CDR3 runs to 13 residues. Trimming removed 3 bases from V and 8 bases from J, with 13 bases in between. The CDR3 DNA reads as TGTGCCAGCAGCTTCGGTCGGGGGGAAGGCTACACCTTC. The encoded protein is CASSFGRGEGYTF.

This clone has just a few counts. The chain joins TRBV5-4 to TRBJ2-2; 7 nucleotides line up with TRBD2. The germline CDR1 and CDR2 sequences are SGHNT and YYREEE (reference sequence). The CDR3 sequence is 16 residues long. V lost 4 bases and J lost 4; bases outside the gene matches: 10. The CDR3 DNA is TGTGCCAGCAGCCCGCCCGCGGGGAGGGGCACCGGGGAGCTGTTTTTT. This translates into CASSPPAGRGTGELFF.

This clone occurred once. The chain employs TRBV3-1 (or the pseudogene TRBV3-2) and TRBJ2-3, with D tentatively TRBD2 (5 bases). This CDR3 has 15 residues. Trimming removed 0 bases from V and 6 bases from J, with 13 bases in between. CDR1 LGHDT and CDR2 YNNKEL come from the germline V gene (reference sequence). CDR3 nucleotides: TGTGCCAGCAGCCAAGAAGGTAGCGCCCCCGATACGCAGTATTTT. Translated: CASSQEGSAPDTQYF.

This clone was detected a few times. J is TRBJ2-1 and V is TRBV3-1 (or the pseudogene TRBV3-2); 9 bases agree with TRBD2. The ends lost 4 bases at V and 0 bases at J; junction bases unmatched: 4. In germline, CDR1 is LGHDT, CDR2 YNNKEL (reference sequence). The CDR3 spans 16 residues. The chain's CDR3 is CASSPEAGGSYNEQFF. CDR3 DNA: TGTGCCAGCAGCCCGGAAGCGGGAGGCTCCTACAATGAGCAGTTCTTC.

This rearrangement joins TRBV27 to TRBJ1-2; unclear D gene. The germline V gene encodes CDR1 MNHEY and CDR2 SMNVEV (reference sequence). V shed 6 bases and J shed 4 bases, with 15 bases lying between them. The CDR3 has 14 residues. The CDR3 nucleotides read TGTGCCAGCAGAGTCCAGGCGATGGGCTATGGCTACACCTTC. This translates into CASRVQAMGYGYTF.

This clone was seen a handful of times. The chain combines TRBV28 with TRBJ2-7, with 11 bases lining up with TRBD1. With 11 bases clipped from V and 6 bases from J, the junction kept 15 bases outside the gene matches. The CDR3 has 15 amino acids. In germline, CDR1 is MDHEN, CDR2 SYDVKM. The CDR3 region is CAASRTGTGGPEQYF. The CDR3 nucleotides read TGTGCCGCCAGTCGAACCGGGACAGGGGGACCCGAGCAGTACTTC.